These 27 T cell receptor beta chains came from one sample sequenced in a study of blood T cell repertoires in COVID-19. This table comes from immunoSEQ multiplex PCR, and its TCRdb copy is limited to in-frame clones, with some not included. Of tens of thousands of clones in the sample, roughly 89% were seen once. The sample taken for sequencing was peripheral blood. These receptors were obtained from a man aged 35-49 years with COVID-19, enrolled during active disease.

CDR3 residues: CASSEEGRVISGANVLTF. The CDR3 coding sequence is TGTGCCAGCAGTGAAGAGGGCAGGGTTATCTCTGGGGCCAACGTCCTGACTTTC. The rearrangement uses TRBV6-1 and TRBJ2-6; TRBD1 might be the D (5 bases). CDR1 and CDR2 (germline): MNHNS, SASEGT. The CDR3 covers 18 residues. Trimming took off 1 base at V and 0 bases at J, with 13 bases between the two ends.

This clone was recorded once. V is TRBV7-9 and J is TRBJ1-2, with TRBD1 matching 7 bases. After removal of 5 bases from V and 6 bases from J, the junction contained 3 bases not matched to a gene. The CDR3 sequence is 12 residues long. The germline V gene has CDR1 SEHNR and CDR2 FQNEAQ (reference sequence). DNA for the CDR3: TGTGCCAGCAGCCCACAGGGGAATGGCTACACCTTC. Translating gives CASSPQGNGYTF.

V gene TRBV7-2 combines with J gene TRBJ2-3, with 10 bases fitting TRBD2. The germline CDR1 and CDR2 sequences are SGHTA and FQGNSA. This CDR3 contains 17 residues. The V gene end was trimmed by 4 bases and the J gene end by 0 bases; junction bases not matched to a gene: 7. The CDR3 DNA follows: TGTGCCAGCAGCTCGGAGGGACTAGCGAGGAGCACAGATACGCAGTATTTT. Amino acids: CASSSEGLARSTDTQYF.

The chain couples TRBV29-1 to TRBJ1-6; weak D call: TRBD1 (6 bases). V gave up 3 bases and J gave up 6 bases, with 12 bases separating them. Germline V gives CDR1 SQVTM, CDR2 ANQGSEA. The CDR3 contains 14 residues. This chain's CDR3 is CSVDGGGGNSPLHF. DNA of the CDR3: TGCAGCGTTGATGGGGGGGGCGGTAATTCACCCCTCCACTTT.

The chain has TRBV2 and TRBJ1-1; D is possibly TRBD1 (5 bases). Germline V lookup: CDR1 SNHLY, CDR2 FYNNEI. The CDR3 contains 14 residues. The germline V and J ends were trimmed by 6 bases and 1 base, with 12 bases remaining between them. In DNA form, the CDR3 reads TGTGCCAGCAGGAACGGAGGGGCGAACACTGAAGCTTTCTTT. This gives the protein CASRNGGANTEAFF.

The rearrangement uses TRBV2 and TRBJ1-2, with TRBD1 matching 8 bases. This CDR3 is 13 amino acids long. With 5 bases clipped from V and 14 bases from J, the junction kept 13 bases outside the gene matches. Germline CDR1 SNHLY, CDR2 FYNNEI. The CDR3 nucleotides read TGTGCCAGCAGTCCTGGGACAGGACAGAGGGGGACCTTC. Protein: CASSPGTGQRGTF.

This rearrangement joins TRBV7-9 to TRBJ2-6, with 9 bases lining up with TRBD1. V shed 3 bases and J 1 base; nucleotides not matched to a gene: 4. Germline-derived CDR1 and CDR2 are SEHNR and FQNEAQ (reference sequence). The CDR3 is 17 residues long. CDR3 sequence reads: CASSFWTGDSGANVLTF. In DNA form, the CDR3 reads TGTGCCAGCAGCTTCTGGACAGGGGATTCTGGGGCCAACGTCCTGACTTTC.

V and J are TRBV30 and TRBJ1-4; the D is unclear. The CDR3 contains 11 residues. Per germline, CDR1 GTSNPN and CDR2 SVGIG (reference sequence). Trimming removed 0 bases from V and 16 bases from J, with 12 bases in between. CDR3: CAWSVLGGPFF. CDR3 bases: TGTGCCTGGAGTGTACTAGGCGGGCCGTTTTTT. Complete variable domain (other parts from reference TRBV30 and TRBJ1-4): SQTIHQWPATLVQPVGSPLSLECTVEGTSNPNLYWYRQAAGRGLQLLFYSVGIGQISSEVPQNLSASRPQDRQFILSSKKLLLSDSGFYLCAWSVLGGPFFGSGTQLSVL.

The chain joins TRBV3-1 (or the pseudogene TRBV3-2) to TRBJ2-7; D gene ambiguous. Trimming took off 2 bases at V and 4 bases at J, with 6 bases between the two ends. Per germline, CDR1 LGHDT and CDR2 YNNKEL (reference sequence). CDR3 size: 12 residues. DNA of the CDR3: TGTGCCAGCAGCCAACAAGCTTACGAGCAGTACTTC. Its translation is CASSQQAYEQYF.

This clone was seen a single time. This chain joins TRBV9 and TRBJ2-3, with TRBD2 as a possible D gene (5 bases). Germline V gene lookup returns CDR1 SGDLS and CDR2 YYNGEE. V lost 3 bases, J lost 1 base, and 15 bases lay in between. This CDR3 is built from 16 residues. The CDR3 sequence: CASSGGGLRGTDTQYF. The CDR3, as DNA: TGTGCCAGCAGCGGCGGTGGACTTAGGGGCACAGATACGCAGTATTTT. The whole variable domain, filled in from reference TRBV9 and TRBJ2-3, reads DSGVTQTPKHLITATGQRVTLRCSPRSGDLSVYWYQQSLDQGLQFLIQYYNGEERAKGNILERFSAQQFPDLHSELNLSSLELGDSALYFCASSGGGLRGTDTQYFGPGTRLTVL.

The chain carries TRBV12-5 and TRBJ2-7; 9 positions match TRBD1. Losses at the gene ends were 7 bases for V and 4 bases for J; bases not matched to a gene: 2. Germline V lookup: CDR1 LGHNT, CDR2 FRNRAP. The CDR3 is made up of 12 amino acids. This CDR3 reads CASVGQGYEQYF. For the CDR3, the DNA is TGTGCTAGTGTTGGACAGGGGTACGAGCAGTACTTC.

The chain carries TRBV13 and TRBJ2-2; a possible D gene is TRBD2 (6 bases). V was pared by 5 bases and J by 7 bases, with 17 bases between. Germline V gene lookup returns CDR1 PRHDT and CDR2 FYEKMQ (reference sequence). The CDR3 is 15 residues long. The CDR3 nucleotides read TGTGCCAGCAGCGAACGACTAGTTGCTGGCGGGGAGCTGTTTTTT. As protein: CASSERLVAGGELFF. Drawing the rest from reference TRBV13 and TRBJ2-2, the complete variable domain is AAGVIQSPRHLIKEKRETATLKCYPIPRHDTVYWYQQGPGQDPQFLISFYEKMQSDKGSIPDRFSAQQFSDYHSELNMSSLELGDSALYFCASSERLVAGGELFFGEGSRLTVL.

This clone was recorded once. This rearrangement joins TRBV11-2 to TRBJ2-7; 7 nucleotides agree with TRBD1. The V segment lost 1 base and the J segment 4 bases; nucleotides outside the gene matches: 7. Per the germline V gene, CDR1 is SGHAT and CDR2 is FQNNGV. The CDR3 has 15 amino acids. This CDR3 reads CASSLGEGGPYEQYF. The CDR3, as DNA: TGTGCCAGCAGCTTAGGGGAAGGGGGCCCTTACGAGCAGTACTTC.

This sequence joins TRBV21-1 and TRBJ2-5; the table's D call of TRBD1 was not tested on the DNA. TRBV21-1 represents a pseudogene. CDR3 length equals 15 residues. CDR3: CATGTRMTGQETQYF. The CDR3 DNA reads TGTGCCACGGGTACCCGAATGACAGGTCAAGAGACCCAGTACTTC.

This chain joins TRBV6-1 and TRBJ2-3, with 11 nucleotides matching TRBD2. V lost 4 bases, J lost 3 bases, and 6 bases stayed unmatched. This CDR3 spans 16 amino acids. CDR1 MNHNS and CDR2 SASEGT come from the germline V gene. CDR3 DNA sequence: TGTGCCAGCAGTGCCGACCGACTAGCGGGAACAGATACGCAGTATTTT. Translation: CASSADRLAGTDTQYF.

The CDR3 nucleotides read TGTGCCAGCAGCGGGCGGAGCGGGGTCTCCTACGAGCAGTACTTC. It translates to CASSGRSGVSYEQYF. V gene TRBV7-8 combines with J gene TRBJ2-7, with 7 bases aligning to TRBD2. The V gene end was trimmed by 5 bases and the J gene end by 0 bases; junction bases not matched to a gene: 7. CDR3 size: 15 residues. CDR1 SGHVS and CDR2 FQNEAQ come from the germline V gene.

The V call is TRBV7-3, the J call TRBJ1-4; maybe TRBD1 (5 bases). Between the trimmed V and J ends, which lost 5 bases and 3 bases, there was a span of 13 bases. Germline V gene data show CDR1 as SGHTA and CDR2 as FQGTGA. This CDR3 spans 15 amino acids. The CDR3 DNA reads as TGTGCCAGCAGCCCTGCGGGGCTACCTAATGAAAAACTGTTTTTT. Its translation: CASSPAGLPNEKLFF.

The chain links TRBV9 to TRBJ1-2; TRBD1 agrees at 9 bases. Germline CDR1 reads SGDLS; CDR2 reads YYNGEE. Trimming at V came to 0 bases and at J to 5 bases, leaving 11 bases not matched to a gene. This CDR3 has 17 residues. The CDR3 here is CASSVDATGGLLYGYTF. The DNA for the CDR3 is TGTGCCAGCAGCGTAGATGCGACAGGGGGTTTGCTATATGGCTACACCTTC.

The CDR3 reads CASSTKRTSTDTQYF. The CDR3 nucleotides are TGTGCCAGCAGTACAAAGCGGACTAGCACAGATACGCAGTATTTT. V and J are TRBV6-5 and TRBJ2-3, with TRBD2 as a possible D gene (5 bases). Looked up from germline, CDR1 is MNHEY and CDR2 is SVGAGI. With 5 bases removed from V and 0 bases from J, the gap between germline ends came to 12 bases. The CDR3 totals 15 residues.

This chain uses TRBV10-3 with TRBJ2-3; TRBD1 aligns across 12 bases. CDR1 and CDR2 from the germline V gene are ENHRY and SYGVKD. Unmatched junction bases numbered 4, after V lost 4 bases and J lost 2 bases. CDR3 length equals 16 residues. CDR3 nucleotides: TGTGCCATCAGTGGCCCGGGACAGGGGGCCACAGATACGCAGTATTTT. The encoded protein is CAISGPGQGATDTQYF.

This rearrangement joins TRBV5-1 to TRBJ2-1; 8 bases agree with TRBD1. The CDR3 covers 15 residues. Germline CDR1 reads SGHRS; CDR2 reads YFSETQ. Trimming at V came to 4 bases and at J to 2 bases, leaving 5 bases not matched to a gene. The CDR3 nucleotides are TGCGCCAGCAGCAGCAGACAGGGGCCCTACAATGAGCAGTTCTTC. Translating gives CASSSRQGPYNEQFF.

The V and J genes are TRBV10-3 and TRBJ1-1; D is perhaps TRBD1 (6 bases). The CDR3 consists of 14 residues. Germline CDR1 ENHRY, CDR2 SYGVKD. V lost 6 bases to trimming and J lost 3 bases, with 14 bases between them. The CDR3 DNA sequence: TGTGCCATCAGGACAGGCTCCCCGGACACTGAAGCTTTCTTT. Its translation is CAIRTGSPDTEAFF.

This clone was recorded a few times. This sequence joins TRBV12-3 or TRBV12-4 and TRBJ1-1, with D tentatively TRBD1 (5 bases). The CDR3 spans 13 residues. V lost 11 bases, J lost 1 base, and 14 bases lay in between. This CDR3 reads CAVGTDENTEAFF. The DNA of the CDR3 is TGTGCCGTGGGGACTGACGAGAACACTGAAGCTTTCTTT.

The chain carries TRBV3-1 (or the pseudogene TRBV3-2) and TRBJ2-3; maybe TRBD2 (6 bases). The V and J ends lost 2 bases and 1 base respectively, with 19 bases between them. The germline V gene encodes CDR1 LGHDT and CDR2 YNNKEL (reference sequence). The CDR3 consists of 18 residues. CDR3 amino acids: CASSQSLKTRVGTDTQYF. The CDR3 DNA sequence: TGTGCCAGCAGCCAATCCCTCAAGACTAGGGTGGGCACAGATACGCAGTATTTT.

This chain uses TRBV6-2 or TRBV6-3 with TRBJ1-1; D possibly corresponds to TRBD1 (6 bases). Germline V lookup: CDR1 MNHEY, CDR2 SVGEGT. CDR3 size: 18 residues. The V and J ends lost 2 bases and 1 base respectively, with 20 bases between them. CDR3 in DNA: TGTGCCAGCAGTTACCATGACGGGACACCTACGGGGAACACTGAAGCTTTCTTT. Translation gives CASSYHDGTPTGNTEAFF.

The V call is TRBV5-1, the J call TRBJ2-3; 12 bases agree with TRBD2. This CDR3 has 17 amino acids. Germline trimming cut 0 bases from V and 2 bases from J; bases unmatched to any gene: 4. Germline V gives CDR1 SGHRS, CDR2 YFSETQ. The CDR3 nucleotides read TGCGCCAGCAGCTTGGCGGGACTAGCGGGTACCACAGATACGCAGTATTTT. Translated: CASSLAGLAGTTDTQYF.

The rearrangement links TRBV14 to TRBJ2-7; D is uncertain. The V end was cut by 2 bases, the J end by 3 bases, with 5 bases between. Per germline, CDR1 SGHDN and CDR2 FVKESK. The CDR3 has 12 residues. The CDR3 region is CASSQSIYEQYF. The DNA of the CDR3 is TGTGCCAGCAGCCAAAGCATCTACGAGCAGTACTTC.